This T cell receptor beta chain was profiled in a study of cytomegalovirus exposure and HLA in healthy donors (dated by TCRdb to 2015 to 2018). Background for the entire study: In an earlier analysis of 587 of the donors, 276 Gb of sequence data and 117 million unique TCR beta sequences from about 179 million T cells were reported. Roughly 300 gigabases of sequencing data and about 92 million unique TCR sequences made up an early release that covered fewer than 650 HLA-typed donors. The genetic ancestry cluster associated with self-reported Caucasian donors included over 65% of the approximately 430 genotyped donors. The aim of the study was to test whether cataloging public T cell receptors could identify signatures of past pathogen exposure. The study profiled the T cell repertoires of 550 to 700 subjects by immunosequencing and related them to cytomegalovirus serostatus. In addition to the first cohort of hundreds of subjects, a separate validation cohort of 120 different subjects was used. To predict cytomegalovirus infection status, the study combined high-throughput TCR immunosequencing, statistical association of individual TCRs with disease status, and machine learning. In a later analysis, previously published TCR beta repertoires from 550 to 700 donors were re-analyzed and high-resolution HLA genotyping was added so that TCR occurrence patterns could be studied. Rather than using new phenotypic data, the later analysis identified candidate immune exposures from TCR beta sequences and from how often those sequences occurred across donors. An earlier analysis of roughly 580 of the donors used high-throughput TCR beta sequencing to judge whether each TCR beta V gene segment behaved as functional or pseudogenic. Alongside the repertoire data, information on donor age, sex, ethnicity and CMV serostatus was compiled. A later genetic analysis took genome-wide SNP genotypes for about three fifths of the roughly 670 donors and used that subset as a discovery cohort. All discovery cohort repertoires had been generated using a single sequencing platform. HLA typing covered class I and class II loci at four-digit resolution. The number of typed donors differed by locus: about 620-630 for A, B, C, DRB1 and DQB1; approximately 520 for DQA1; approximately 610 for DPA1; and around 470 for DPB1. Several DR-DQ haplotypes were handled as single units for association and clustering because linkage in the cohort was strong. Across under 500 genotyped donors of the cohort, an average of about 240,000 unique TCR beta nucleotide sequences per donor were sequenced, and approximately 19% of those sequences were non-productive. Results the study describes overall, beyond this receptor: Because some donors lacked HLA typing at each locus, the association tests relied only on the typed subset. The earlier analysis of 587 of the donors excluded 15 to 20 rarely observed V segments, including chromosome 9 orphons, because counts were too low. Linkage disequilibrium might explain the correlated functional status among segregating V segments, but an unknown experimental factor could not be excluded. In a later analysis, most CMV-associated TCR beta chains were found to appear HLA-restricted, with HLA associations seemingly driven largely by CMV exposure. Cytomegalovirus status was reported to be diagnosed by the classifier with high specificity and sensitivity in both the original and validation cohorts. In a later analysis, the rate of TCR association differed among HLA loci, with DRB1 alleles having the most associated TCRs and HLA-C alleles having the fewest. Presence/absence analyses assumed roughly uniform sequencing depth across donors, an assumption that may not hold. A group of highly shared sequence variants was considered likely to be a technical artifact of the sequencing pipeline. A total of fewer than 200 TCR beta chains were listed by the study as associated with cytomegalovirus. CMV serostatus was the only immune exposure information available for the cohort. Most TCR sequences were seen in very few donors, while some public TCRs were found in many individuals. In a later analysis, HLA-associated TCR beta chains showed more clonal expansion and lower generation probabilities than non-associated chains that were equally common. The cohort was sequenced for TCR beta chains only, and without alpha or paired-chain data the features that could be detected were limited. A further reported finding was that TCR beta sequences accurately predicted the HLA-A and HLA-B alleles for most subjects in the first cohort. The authors suggested that the approach could potentially be generalized to other disease states and immunological phenotypes. Because the 87-base-pair reads could not distinguish some IMGT-functional V segments, including TRBV6-2 and TRBV6-3, those segments were excluded. Specific HLA alleles were associated with 16,951 TCR beta sequences at a false discovery rate of 0.05 in a later analysis. In a later genetic analysis, fewer N-insertions in productive TCRs were reported among donors in an Asian-associated ancestry cluster than the 666-donor mean. Assigning TCR associations to individual alleles was difficult when HLA alleles, especially DR and DQ, strongly co-occurred. Broadly in line with IMGT annotations, most TCR beta V segments showed up in productive rearrangements about 87% or about 30% of the time in an earlier analysis of a few hundred of the donors. A later analysis reported that several top co-occurrence clusters appeared linked to parvovirus B19, influenza, CMV and Epstein-Barr virus. An association between a missense DCLRE1C variant and V-gene and J-gene trimming of TCR beta chains was found in a later genetic analysis and replicated in an independent cohort. In vitro tests confirmed that three of the cytomegalovirus-associated TCR beta chains recognize cytomegalovirus antigens.

The germline V and J ends show losses of 4 bases and 2 bases respectively, and no gene match explains 3 bases of the junction. Per the germline V gene, LGHNA is the CDR1 and YSLEER is the CDR2. Including the terminal cysteine and phenylalanine, the CDR3 comprises 15 residues. Only the CDR3 DNA stays, 45 bases, in frame from base 1. The cohort comprised approximately 700 healthy bone marrow donors. Cohort members were all nominally healthy when sampled, although unrecorded immune exposures were likely present. The donor tested CMV seronegative and was one of the 352 seronegative cohort members. A peripheral blood sample was provided by each donor, and peripheral blood mononuclear cells were used for TCR beta sequencing. Genomic DNA extraction from the blood cell samples was performed with the Qiagen DNeasy Blood Extraction Kit. The library was prepared using the immunoSEQ multiplex PCR assay. A mixture of 60 forward primers for TCR Vbeta segments and 13 reverse primers for TCR Jbeta segments was used in the multiplex PCR. Amplification of the CDR3 region of rearranged TCR beta genes was performed with a multiplex PCR assay on genomic DNA. On the Illumina HiSeq System, the amplified TCR beta libraries were sequenced as 87-base-pair reads. The original methods were these. In a later analysis, tens of millions of unique TCR beta chains were counted across the 500 to 850 repertoires, and roughly 9.9 million of these chains were shared by at least two donors. A nearest-neighbor algorithm error-corrected the raw reads and collapsed the reads into unique sequences, merging closely related sequences to remove PCR and sequencing errors. CDR3 sequences were aligned to IMGT reference sequences to assign V, D and J gene segments. For a sequence to be retained, at least a six-nucleotide match to both a V gene segment and a J gene segment was required. Rearrangements were called productive when the CDR3 lacked stop codons and stayed in frame with V and J; all others were non-productive. CDR3 was defined by IMGT convention, running from the second conserved V-encoded cysteine to the conserved J-encoded phenylalanine. The earlier analysis of 500 to 600 of the donors excluded sequences that lacked an unambiguous match to a single V gene segment. An earlier analysis of a few hundred of the donors called V segments functional above 56.7% productive rearrangements and segregating when the between-donor standard deviation exceeded 5%. A statistical classification framework was built to diagnose cytomegalovirus status from the catalog of TCR beta chain sequences. In a later analysis, V and J genes were assigned by comparing TCR nucleotide sequences against IMGT/GENE-DB human TR gene sequences. A later analysis assigned CDR3 sequences and most-parsimonious VDJ recombination scenarios with the TCRdist pipeline. In a later analysis, each TCR beta chain was defined by its CDR3 amino acid sequence together with its V-gene family, and reads lacking a unique V-gene family were excluded. In a later analysis, around 600 highly shared, low-generation-probability nucleotide sequences were removed to address suspected cross-contamination and a sequencing artifact. In a later analysis, a clonal expansion index was calculated for each public chain from normalized within-repertoire ranks of inferred template counts. A later analysis computed generation probabilities with a VDJ recombination model fitted to out-of-frame rearrangements, and checked the results against IGoR. A later analysis scored TCR-TCR, TCR-HLA and TCR-CMV co-occurrence with hypergeometric tests, applying a repertoire-size bias correction to TCR pairs. A later analysis estimated false discovery rates by permuting HLA or CMV assignments 20 times. A later analysis grouped co-occurring TCRs with DBSCAN, adding TCRdist sequence similarity when clustering within HLA-allele-positive subsets. Repertoires with fewer than 30,000 or more than 120,000 public chains, plus five repertoires with anomalous nucleotide sharing, were excluded from co-occurrence clustering. Here the immuneACCESS table is served through TCRdb, limited to in-frame sequences with V and J called. Missing clones are a known gap in these copies; in checked studies unresolved V genes cover under half, and the rest lacks a known reason. That table supplies the V and J calls and clone size; D and trimming were determined from the DNA. This sample is represented by some 110,000 clones; 83% of them were singletons. Of the sample, 5% to 6.5% is held by the ten largest clones.

This clone was seen once. The antigen it binds to is not known. The input lacks base qualities; no much larger clone sits a single base away. Material for sequencing was PBMCs. This sequence was found in a young man in good health and CMV-seronegative. Recombination connected TRBV4-3 to TRBJ2-4, and 9 bases in between align with TRBD1. The DNA sequence is given as TGCGCCAGCAGCCTCGACAGGGGGACCAAAAACATTCAGTACTTC. Translated, it gives CASSLDRGTKNIQYF.